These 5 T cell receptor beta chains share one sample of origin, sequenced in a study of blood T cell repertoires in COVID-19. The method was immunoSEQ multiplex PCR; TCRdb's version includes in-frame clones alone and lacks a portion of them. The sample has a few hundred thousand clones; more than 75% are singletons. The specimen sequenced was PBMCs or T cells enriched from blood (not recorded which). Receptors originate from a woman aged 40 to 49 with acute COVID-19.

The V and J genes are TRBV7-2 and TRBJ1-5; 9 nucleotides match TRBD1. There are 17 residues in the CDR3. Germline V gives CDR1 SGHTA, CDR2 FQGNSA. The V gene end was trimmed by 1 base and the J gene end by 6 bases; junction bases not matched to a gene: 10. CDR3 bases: TGTGCCAGCAGCTTAGTAGGGACAGGGCGCTCGGGTCAGCCCCAGCATTTT. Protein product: CASSLVGTGRSGQPQHF.

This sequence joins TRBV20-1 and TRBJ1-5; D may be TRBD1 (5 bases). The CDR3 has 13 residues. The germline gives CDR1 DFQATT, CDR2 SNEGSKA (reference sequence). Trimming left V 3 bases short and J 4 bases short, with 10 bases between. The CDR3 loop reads CSASSGGNQPQHF. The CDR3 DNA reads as TGCAGTGCTAGTTCGGGGGGGAATCAGCCCCAGCATTTT.

The CDR3 nucleotides read TGTGCCACCAGCAGAGACCCCGCGGGCCTCTCTGGAAACACCATATATTTT. This codes for CATSRDPAGLSGNTIYF. The chain combines TRBV15 with TRBJ1-3, with no clear D. Germline lookup yields CDR1 LNHNV and CDR2 YYDKDF (reference sequence). The CDR3 contains 17 residues. Trimming shortened V by 0 bases and J by 0 bases, and 12 bases separated the two germline ends.

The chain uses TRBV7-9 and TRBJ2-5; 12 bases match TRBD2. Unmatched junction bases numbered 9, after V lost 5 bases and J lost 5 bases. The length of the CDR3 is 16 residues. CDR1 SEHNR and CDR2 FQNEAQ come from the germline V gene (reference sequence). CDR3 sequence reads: CASSHPSGGGPETQYF. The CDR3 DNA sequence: TGTGCCAGCAGCCACCCTAGCGGGGGGGGCCCGGAGACCCAGTACTTC.

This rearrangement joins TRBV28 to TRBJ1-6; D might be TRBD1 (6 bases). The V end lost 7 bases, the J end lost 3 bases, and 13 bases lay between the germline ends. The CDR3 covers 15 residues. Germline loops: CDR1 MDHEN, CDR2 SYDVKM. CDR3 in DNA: TGTGCCAGCATCGAGACAGGCCGCTATAATTCACCCCTCCACTTT. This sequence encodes CASIETGRYNSPLHF.